Listed here are 7 T cell receptor beta chains from one sample, sequenced in a study of blood T cell repertoires in COVID-19. The method was immunoSEQ multiplex PCR; TCRdb's version includes in-frame clones alone and lacks a portion of them. This table has about 90,000 clones, more than 70% appearing once. Material for sequencing was peripheral blood. These receptors all stem from a human donor in a cohort sampled during active COVID-19.

V usage is TRBV27 and J usage is TRBJ1-1; D not resolved. The germline CDR1 and CDR2 sequences are MNHEY and SMNVEV (reference sequence). Trimming removed 2 bases at V and 3 bases at J, with 10 bases between. The CDR3 is 14 amino acids. CDR3 amino acids: CASSLRGGDTEAFF. CDR3 sequence (DNA): TGTGCCAGCAGTTTACGCGGCGGGGACACTGAAGCTTTCTTT.

This clone showed up just a few times. The gene calls are TRBV6-2 or TRBV6-3 and TRBJ2-7; a weak D match, TRBD2 (6 bases). V was shortened by 5 bases and J by 6 bases, with 14 bases between the two germline ends. The CDR3 is 13 residues long. Germline-derived CDR1 and CDR2 are MNHEY and SVGEGT. CDR3 protein: CASSQRLGREQYF. The CDR3 bases are TGTGCCAGCAGTCAACGACTAGGACGCGAGCAGTACTTC.

This clone was detected a few times. The chain joins TRBV6-5 to TRBJ2-5; TRBD1 is a possible D gene (6 bases). The CDR3 is 13 amino acids. With 8 bases removed from V and 2 bases from J, the gap between germline ends came to 12 bases. Germline V CDR1 and CDR2: MNHEY, SVGAGI. CDR3 loop: CASARQGQETQYF. In DNA, the CDR3 is TGTGCCAGCGCCCGGCAGGGGCAAGAGACCCAGTACTTC.

The rearrangement links TRBV19 to TRBJ1-5; no definite D call. Trimming removed 6 bases at V and 1 base at J, with 16 bases between. The germline V gene encodes CDR1 LNHDA and CDR2 SQIVND (reference sequence). CDR3 length: 16 amino acids. In nucleotides, the CDR3 is TGTGCCAGTAGCCCCGGGATGGGCAGAAGCAATCAGCCCCAGCATTTT. Translating gives CASSPGMGRSNQPQHF. Full variable domain (remainder filled in from reference TRBV19 and TRBJ1-5): DGGITQSPKYLFRKEGQNVTLSCEQNLNHDAMYWYRQDPGQGLRLIYYSQIVNDFQKGDIAEGYSVSREKKESFPLTVTSAQKNPTAFYLCASSPGMGRSNQPQHFGDGTRLSIL.

The V and J genes are TRBV7-9 and TRBJ1-6; tentatively, D is TRBD1 (5 bases). Germline V gene lookup returns CDR1 SEHNR and CDR2 FQNEAQ (reference sequence). V lost 4 bases to trimming and J lost 6 bases, with 13 bases between them. The CDR3 covers 15 residues. In DNA form, the CDR3 reads TGTGCCAGCAGCTCGGTCCAGGGCCTTAATTCACCCCTCCACTTT. As protein: CASSSVQGLNSPLHF.

This clone was recorded once. This sequence joins TRBV5-1 and TRBJ2-2; tentatively, D is TRBD2 (6 bases). Germline V lookup: CDR1 SGHRS, CDR2 YFSETQ. With 3 bases removed from V and 4 bases from J, the gap between germline ends came to 10 bases. The CDR3 spans 14 residues. The CDR3 sequence: CASSSDGGTGELFF. Written as DNA, the CDR3 is TGCGCCAGCAGCTCTGACGGGGGCACCGGGGAGCTGTTTTTT. The whole variable domain, remainder taken from reference TRBV5-1 and TRBJ2-2, is KAGVTQTPRYLIKTRGQQVTLSCSPISGHRSVSWYQQTPGQGLQFLFEYFSETQRNKGNFPGRFSGRQFSNSRSEMNVSTLELGDSALYLCASSSDGGTGELFFGEGSRLTVL.

The J gene is TRBJ2-3, the V gene TRBV5-4, with 10 bases lining up with TRBD1. Germline CDR1 SGHNT, CDR2 YYREEE (reference sequence). This CDR3 spans 16 amino acids. V gave up 5 bases and J gave up 7 bases; unmatched junction bases: 13. The CDR3, as DNA: TGTGCCAGCAGTTCAGACCCCGGGACAGGGGCCTATACGCAGTATTTT. Protein sequence: CASSSDPGTGAYTQYF.